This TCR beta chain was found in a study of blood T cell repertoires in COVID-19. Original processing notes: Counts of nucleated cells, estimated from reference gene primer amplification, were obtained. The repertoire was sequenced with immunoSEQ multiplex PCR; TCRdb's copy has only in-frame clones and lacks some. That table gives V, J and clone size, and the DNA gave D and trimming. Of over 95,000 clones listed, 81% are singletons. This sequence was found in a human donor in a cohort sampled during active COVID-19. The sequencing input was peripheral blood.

The CDR3 sequence is CASSLATSGRDQETQYF. Here the CDR3 DNA reads TGTGCCAGCAGCTTAGCGACTAGCGGGAGGGACCAAGAGACCCAGTACTTC. The chain has TRBV7-2 and TRBJ2-5; 14 bases match TRBD2. Trimming took 0 bases from V and 0 from J; bases not matched to a gene: 0. The germline gives CDR1 SGHTA, CDR2 FQGNSA. The CDR3 consists of 17 residues.